The 15 T cell receptor beta chains listed next were all sequenced from one sample in a study of CXCR4 blockade with PD-1 therapy in pancreatic cancer. Using immunoSEQ multiplex PCR, the repertoire was profiled, and TCRdb retains in-frame clones only, with some absent. Of roughly 18,000 clones listed, over 55% are singletons. Sequenced: tumor tissue. Receptors originate from a human donor with pancreatic ductal adenocarcinoma.

The V call is TRBV14, the J call TRBJ2-1; weak D call: TRBD2 (6 bases). Germline CDR1 reads SGHDN; CDR2 reads FVKESK. The CDR3 consists of 15 residues. V was cut by 5 bases and J by 7 bases, with 18 bases left in between. CDR3 amino acids: CASSTELRGRNEQFF. DNA for the CDR3: TGTGCCAGCAGCACTGAGCTCAGAGGGAGGAATGAGCAGTTCTTC.

CDR3 residues: CATSRPGGTGGNQPQHF. CDR3 sequence (DNA): TGTGCCACCAGCAGACCCGGGGGGACAGGAGGTAATCAGCCCCAGCATTTT. This chain joins TRBV15 and TRBJ1-5; 8 nucleotides align to TRBD1. The CDR3 has 17 amino acids. The germline CDR1 and CDR2 sequences are LNHNV and YYDKDF (reference sequence). J was trimmed by 4 bases and V by 2 bases; bases with no gene match: 10.

CDR3 nucleotides: TGTGCCAGCAGCCCTAGACTGGGGACTAGCGGGCGCAATGAGCAGTTCTTC. As protein: CASSPRLGTSGRNEQFF. V usage is TRBV7-2 and J usage is TRBJ2-1; the match to TRBD2 covers 12 bases. V shed 5 bases and J 6 bases; nucleotides not matched to a gene: 11. The CDR3 is made up of 17 amino acids. Germline V gene data show CDR1 as SGHTA and CDR2 as FQGNSA.

This CDR3 is CSSEGVQETQYF. CDR3 nucleotide sequence: TGCAGCTCCGAAGGCGTACAAGAGACCCAGTACTTC. This sequence joins TRBV29-1 and TRBJ2-5; D is uncertain. CDR3 size: 12 residues. Germline assignment: CDR1 SQVTM and CDR2 ANQGSEA. The V gene lost 8 bases and the J gene lost 2 bases, with 12 bases spanning the gap.

The rearrangement joins TRBV28 to TRBJ2-4, with 9 bases matching TRBD1. Germline assignment: CDR1 MDHEN and CDR2 SYDVKM. V shed 5 bases and J 6 bases; nucleotides not matched to a gene: 5. The CDR3 covers 14 residues. The CDR3 sequence: CASSTGTGINIQYF. CDR3 nucleotides: TGTGCCAGCAGTACAGGGACAGGGATAAACATTCAGTACTTC.

The J gene is TRBJ1-3, the V gene TRBV6-8; a weak D match, TRBD1 (5 bases). V lost 2 bases and J lost 1, with 12 bases in between. CDR3 length equals 16 residues. Germline V lookup: CDR1 MNHGY, CDR2 SAAAGT. CDR3 nucleotide sequence: TGTGCCAGCAGTTACACCCCATGGGGGTCTGGAAACACCATATATTTT. It yields the protein CASSYTPWGSGNTIYF.

The chain carries TRBV30 and TRBJ2-1; TRBD2 agrees at 10 bases. Germline CDR1 GTSNPN, CDR2 SVGIG (reference sequence). The CDR3 covers 13 residues. The J segment lost 7 bases and the V segment lost 5 bases, leaving 5 bases of the junction unmatched. The CDR3 nucleotides read TGTGCCTGGGAGCGGGAGGGCTTTAATGAGCAGTTCTTC. Translated: CAWEREGFNEQFF.

This chain uses TRBV30 with TRBJ1-4; 9 bases match TRBD1. The CDR3 covers 13 residues. Germline loops: CDR1 GTSNPN, CDR2 SVGIG (reference sequence). J gave up 8 bases and V 3 bases, and 4 bases lay outside the gene matches. For the CDR3, the DNA is TGTGCCTGGAGGGGACAGGGTCAGGAAAAACTGTTTTTT. Protein: CAWRGQGQEKLFF.

The CDR3 reads CASSQDLQSGANVLTF. The CDR3 bases are TGTGCCAGCAGCCAAGATCTGCAGTCTGGGGCCAACGTCCTGACTTTC. The chain couples TRBV14 to TRBJ2-6; D is unclear. The CDR3 contains 16 residues. V shed 0 bases and J shed 1 base, with 7 bases lying between them. Per germline, CDR1 SGHDN and CDR2 FVKESK.

The CDR3 loop is CASSPQPYQPQHF. The CDR3 bases are TGTGCCAGCAGTCCCCAACCTTATCAGCCCCAGCATTTT. The chain is built from TRBV28 and TRBJ1-5, with unresolved D. Germline lookup yields CDR1 MDHEN and CDR2 SYDVKM. Trimming removed 5 bases at V and 5 bases at J, with 10 bases between. This CDR3 has 13 residues.

The rearrangement links TRBV28 to TRBJ1-1; 10 bases are shared with TRBD1. Germline values: CDR1 MDHEN, CDR2 SYDVKM. The junction had 6 bases not matched to a gene; V was cut back by 2 bases and J by 0 bases. The CDR3 runs 17 residues. The DNA of the CDR3 is TGTGCCAGCAGTTTACTCGGGACAGGGGACTTGAACACTGAAGCTTTCTTT. It codes for CASSLLGTGDLNTEAFF.

The chain recombines TRBV11-3 with TRBJ1-3; D gene ambiguous. The CDR3 extends over 14 amino acids. With 5 bases removed from V and 3 bases from J, the gap between germline ends came to 11 bases. CDR1 is SGHNT, CDR2 YENEEA, per germline. As DNA, the CDR3 is TGTGCCAGCAGCGCAGACACGCTTGGAAACACCATATATTTT. It yields the protein CASSADTLGNTIYF.

V gene TRBV14 combines with J gene TRBJ1-4; D gene ambiguous. In germline, CDR1 is SGHDN, CDR2 FVKESK. The ends were cut back, 4 bases at V and 8 bases at J, with 17 bases in the middle. CDR3 size: 15 residues. Written as DNA, the CDR3 is TGTGCCAGCAGCCCGCCGGGCCTGGGAACCGAAAAACTGTTTTTT. Translating gives CASSPPGLGTEKLFF.

The rearrangement uses TRBV28 and TRBJ1-4; D perhaps matches TRBD1 (5 bases). CDR3 size: 12 residues. The V gene lost 11 bases and the J gene lost 10 bases, with 17 bases spanning the gap. CDR1 MDHEN and CDR2 SYDVKM come from the germline V gene. The CDR3 sequence: CAGRGDNGKLFF. Here the CDR3 DNA reads TGTGCCGGCCGGGGGGATAACGGAAAACTGTTTTTT. Filled out from reference TRBV28 and TRBJ1-4, the complete variable domain reads DVKVTQSSRYLVKRTGEKVFLECVQDMDHENMFWYRQDPGLGLRLIYFSYDVKMKEKGDIPEGYSVSREKKERFSLILESASTNQTSMYLCAGRGDNGKLFFGSGTQLSVL.

This sequence joins TRBV18 and TRBJ2-1, with 9 bases that match TRBD1. Unmatched junction bases numbered 8, after V lost 3 bases and J lost 14 bases. The CDR3 contains 13 residues. The germline V gene encodes CDR1 KGHSH and CDR2 LQKENI. The CDR3, as DNA: TGTGCCAGCTCACCCTTAGGGACAGGGAAAGAGTTCTTC. Translated: CASSPLGTGKEFF.